These 5 T cell receptor beta chains came from one sample sequenced in a study of response to subunit inactivated influenza vaccine. TCRdb reprocessed the RT-PCR reads with MiXCR, giving one entry per CDR3 protein. In the table there are 540,000 or so distinct CDR3 sequences, approximately 13% of which are singletons. The sequences come from PBMCs from blood, collected roughly 46 days after vaccination. These receptors all come from a man in his fifties who received an inactivated influenza vaccine.

CDR3 nucleotide sequence: TGTGCCAGCAGCTTGGTTTATAGCGGGAGATTCCCCACCACAGATACGCAGTATTTT. Protein product: CASSLVYSGRFPTTDTQYF. This rearrangement joins TRBV5-6 to TRBJ2-3; 9 bases fit TRBD2. CDR1 is SGHDT and CDR2 is YYEEEE in the germline V gene. Trimming at V came to 0 bases and at J to 2 bases, leaving 13 bases not matched to a gene. The CDR3 extends over 19 amino acids.

This clonotype was observed a few times. This chain connects TRBV9 to TRBJ1-6, with a tentative D call TRBD1 (5 bases). The germline V gene has CDR1 SGDLS and CDR2 YYNGEE. V dropped 0 bases and J dropped 7 bases, with 11 bases sitting between them. The CDR3 has 15 residues. The CDR3 region has the DNA TGTGCCAGCAGCGTAGATGGGGGACTCAATTCACCCCTCCACTTT. This translates into CASSVDGGLNSPLHF.

The chain links TRBV2 to TRBJ2-3, with 7 nucleotides matching TRBD2. CDR3 length: 18 residues. The J segment lost 0 bases and the V segment lost 1 base, leaving 10 bases of the junction unmatched. Germline-derived CDR1 and CDR2 are SNHLY and FYNNEI. The CDR3 sequence is CASSEGYFRAGSTDTQYF. CDR3 in DNA: TGTGCCAGCAGTGAAGGATATTTTAGAGCGGGGAGCACAGATACGCAGTATTTT. Using reference TRBV2 and TRBJ2-3 for the parts outside the CDR3, the full variable domain is EPEVTQTPSHQVTQMGQEVILRCVPISNHLYFYWYRQILGQKVEFLVSFYNNEISEKSEIFDDQFSVERPDGSNFTLKIRSTKLEDSAMYFCASSEGYFRAGSTDTQYFGPGTRLTVL.

The chain links TRBV11-2 to TRBJ2-2; 8 nucleotides agree with TRBD1. V was clipped by 5 bases and J by 3 bases; unmatched bases: 5. Germline V gives CDR1 SGHAT, CDR2 FQNNGV. The CDR3 has 15 residues. The CDR3 sequence is CASSPLTGDTGELFF. CDR3 coding DNA: TGTGCCAGCAGCCCTCTGACAGGGGACACCGGGGAGCTGTTTTTT.

This clonotype has only a few counts. The genes are TRBV12-3 or TRBV12-4 and TRBJ1-1; D remains ambiguous. The CDR3 runs to 14 residues. V dropped 2 bases and J dropped 4 bases, with 11 bases sitting between them. Here the CDR3 DNA reads TGTGCCAGCAGTTTAAGGCCGCGGCCCACTGAAGCTTTCTTT. Translation gives CASSLRPRPTEAFF.